The present TCR beta chain was sequenced within a study of PD-L1 blockade in urothelial cancer. On the study more broadly: Analyzed time points were 3 weeks (second dose) and 6 weeks after therapy began.

Assay used: immunoSEQ multiplex PCR; TCRdb lists only in-frame clones, some missing. This sample has around 100,000 clones; 91% occur once, and the top ten carry 3% to 4.5%. The CDR3 covers 16 residues. Trimming shortened V by 4 bases and J by 1 base, and 16 bases separated the two germline ends. CDR1 LNHDA and CDR2 SQIVND come from the germline V gene (reference sequence). The time point denotes: peripheral blood 6 weeks after treatment start. V usage is TRBV19 and J usage is TRBJ1-2; TRBD1 is a possible D gene (5 bases). The source is a man aged 55 to 70 with urothelial cancer. Here the sequenced sample was PBMCs, taken around atezolizumab (anti-PD-L1) treatment. The CDR3 nucleotides read TGTGCCAGTAGTACCTCTGGGGCGGATTTTAACTATGGCTACACCTTC. Residues: CASSTSGADFNYGYTF.